What follows describes a single T cell receptor beta chain. TCRdb recomputed calls from the RT-PCR reads with MiXCR, one row per CDR3 protein. The sample lists 650,000 to 800,000 distinct CDR3 sequences; about 14% were seen once. Trimming cost V 5 bases and J 12 bases; bases outside gene matches: 10. The V gene's germline CDR1 is SGHTA and CDR2 FQGTGA. This CDR3 has 15 residues. Material for sequencing was memory CD4+ T cells from blood. J is TRBJ2-1 and V is TRBV7-3; 13 nucleotides match TRBD2. This receptor was obtained from a female donor in good health, serving as a healthy control. The CDR3 coding sequence is TGTGCCAGCAGCCTTACTAGCGGGAGGGAGTCTGGGCAGTTCTTC. It encodes CASSLTSGRESGQFF. Looking up the rest from reference TRBV7-3 and TRBJ2-1 gives the full variable domain: GAGVSQTPSNKVTEKGKYVELRCDPISGHTALYWYRQSLGQGPEFLIYFQGTGAADDSGLPNDRFFAVRPEGSVSTLKIQRTERGDSAVYLCASSLTSGRESGQFFGPGTRLTVL.